The 21 T cell receptor beta chains presented below share a single source sample, sequenced in a study of T-cell reconstitution after alpha-beta-depleted transplantation in children. Unique molecular identifiers tagged the TCRbeta library. TCRdb redid the calling of the PCR reads with MiXCR, one entry per CDR3 protein. The repertoire has around 17,000 distinct CDR3 sequences, around 5% of them found once; the top ten carry about 7.2%. The specimen comprised PBMCs, sampled before TCRalphabeta/CD19-depleted stem cell transplant. The source is a boy aged 5 to 17 with acute lymphoblastic leukemia, due to receive a stem cell transplant.

This clonotype was seen repeatedly, ten times or more. The chain employs TRBV5-4 and TRBJ2-3; 9 nucleotides line up with TRBD2. From germline, CDR1 is SGHNT and CDR2 YYREEE (reference sequence). This CDR3 is built from 16 residues. V shed 4 bases and J 5 bases; nucleotides not matched to a gene: 11. The CDR3 sequence is CASSPTGGRAEDTQYF. In DNA form, the CDR3 reads TGTGCCAGCAGCCCCACGGGCGGGAGGGCCGAAGATACGCAGTATTTT. Using reference TRBV5-4 and TRBJ2-3 for the parts outside the CDR3, the full variable domain is ETGVTQSPTHLIKTRGQQVTLRCSSQSGHNTVSWYQQALGQGPQFIFQYYREEENGRGNFPPRFSGLQFPNYSSELNVNALELDDSALYLCASSPTGGRAEDTQYFGPGTRLTVL.

In its sample, this clonotype ranks as medium-sized (0.01 to 0.1%). The chain uses TRBV12-3 or TRBV12-4 and TRBJ2-1, with 8 bases fitting TRBD2. J gave up 1 base and V 7 bases, and 6 bases lay outside the gene matches. The CDR3 has 15 amino acids. CDR3 protein: CASTPTSGSYNEQFF. The CDR3 DNA sequence: TGTGCCAGCACCCCCACTAGCGGTTCCTACAATGAGCAGTTCTTC.

This clonotype was recorded at least ten times. This rearrangement joins TRBV7-9 to TRBJ2-5, with D perhaps given as TRBD1 or TRBD2 (5 bases each). The V end was cut by 0 bases, the J end by 1 base, with 9 bases between. The CDR3 has 15 residues. Germline-derived CDR1 and CDR2 are SEHNR and FQNEAQ (reference sequence). DNA for the CDR3: TGTGCCAGCAGCTTAGCGGGACGGTTCCAAGAGACCCAGTACTTC. Its translation: CASSLAGRFQETQYF.

In this sample, this clonotype turned up many times. A read error is possible here, since a much larger clone lies one base away. V gene TRBV12-3 or TRBV12-4 combines with J gene TRBJ2-6; weak D call: TRBD1 (6 bases). The CDR3 loop spans 18 amino acids. This CDR3 reads CAISFAGGGRSGANVLTF. The CDR3, as DNA: TGTGCCATCAGTTTTGCGGGTGGGGGCCGCTCTGGGGCCAACGTCCTGACTTTC.

This clonotype was recorded at least ten times. The rearrangement uses TRBV2 and TRBJ1-1, with D possibly TRBD1 on 5 matching bases. There are 13 residues in the CDR3. V gave up 6 bases and J gave up 3 bases, with 11 bases separating them. CDR1 and CDR2 from the germline V gene are SNHLY and FYNNEI. In DNA form, the CDR3 reads TGTGCCAGCAGGGGGGAGGGGTACACTGAAGCTTTCTTT. Encoded protein: CASRGEGYTEAFF.

This clonotype came up many times. The gene calls are TRBV29-1 and TRBJ1-5; tentative D call: TRBD1 (5 bases). The V end lost 4 bases, the J end lost 3 bases, and 7 bases lay between the germline ends. The germline gives CDR1 SQVTM, CDR2 ANQGSEA. This CDR3 region has 12 residues. CDR3 sequence reads: CSVGGVNQPQHF. As DNA, the CDR3 is TGCAGCGTTGGGGGGGTCAATCAGCCCCAGCATTTT.

This clonotype was counted at least ten times. The chain is built from TRBV20-1 and TRBJ1-4; the D gene is possibly TRBD1 (5 bases). Trimming pared 2 bases from V and 3 bases from J, leaving 7 bases between. Germline values: CDR1 DFQATT, CDR2 SNEGSKA (reference sequence). The CDR3 has 13 amino acids. The CDR3 loop is CSARLTANEKLFF. The CDR3 nucleotides are TGCAGTGCTAGACTGACAGCTAATGAAAAACTGTTTTTT.

This clonotype was recorded many times. V usage is TRBV9 and J usage is TRBJ2-3, with no clear D. CDR1 SGDLS and CDR2 YYNGEE come from the germline V gene. The CDR3 has 13 residues. The V and J ends lost 2 bases and 1 base respectively, with 5 bases between them. The CDR3 DNA reads as TGTGCCAGCAGCGTTCTGGGCACAGATACGCAGTATTTT. Amino acid sequence: CASSVLGTDTQYF.

At least ten counts were recorded for this clonotype. The chain couples TRBV19 to TRBJ1-1; D possibly corresponds to TRBD1 (6 bases). Germline V gene lookup returns CDR1 LNHDA and CDR2 SQIVND (reference sequence). CDR3 length: 16 residues. Trimming shortened V by 6 bases and J by 4 bases, and 21 bases separated the two germline ends. As DNA, the CDR3 is TGTGCCAGTAGGACCCTGGGGGGCTCTTTCGGCACTGAAGCTTTCTTT. Encoded protein: CASRTLGGSFGTEAFF.

This clonotype was observed a handful of times. The chain recombines TRBV5-4 with TRBJ2-1, with TRBD1 matching 8 bases. After removal of 6 bases from V and 8 bases from J, the junction contained 13 bases not matched to a gene. From germline, CDR1 is SGHNT and CDR2 YYREEE (reference sequence). There are 15 residues in the CDR3. CDR3 in amino acids: CASTPGQAPMYEQFF. The CDR3 nucleotides are TGTGCCAGCACTCCGGGACAGGCCCCGATGTATGAGCAGTTCTTC.

This clonotype was detected ten times or more. The CDR3 here is CASSLVASGGIYEQYF. In nucleotides, the CDR3 is TGTGCCAGCAGCTTAGTAGCTAGCGGGGGTATCTACGAGCAGTACTTC. The V gene is TRBV7-8, the J gene TRBJ2-7, with 10 bases matching TRBD2. The V gene end was trimmed by 1 base and the J gene end by 3 bases; junction bases not matched to a gene: 6. This CDR3 spans 16 amino acids. CDR1 and CDR2 from the germline V gene are SGHVS and FQNEAQ.

This clonotype was seen many times. The rearrangement joins TRBV7-2 to TRBJ1-2; 7 bases are shared with TRBD1. J lost 3 bases, V lost 5 bases, and 6 bases had no gene match. CDR3 length: 14 amino acids. Germline V CDR1 and CDR2: SGHTA, FQGNSA. Here the CDR3 DNA reads TGTGCCAGCAGCCCGCAGGGGGGCGACTATGGCTACACCTTC. Encoded protein: CASSPQGGDYGYTF.

This clonotype appeared many times. This rearrangement joins TRBV7-9 to TRBJ2-5; D gene unclear. V lost 1 base to trimming and J lost 2 bases, with 23 bases between them. The CDR3 is 19 residues long. Germline V CDR1 and CDR2: SEHNR, FQNEAQ (reference sequence). The CDR3 bases are TGTGCCAGCAGCTTAGTGGTGGGCGGCGTTATCCCTTCACAAGAGACCCAGTACTTC. Translated: CASSLVVGGVIPSQETQYF. The full variable domain, in which reference TRBV7-9 and TRBJ2-5 provide the parts outside the CDR3, is DTGVSQNPRHKITKRGQNVTFRCDPISEHNRLYWYRQTLGQGPEFLTYFQNEAQLEKSRLLSDRFSAERPKGSFSTLEIQRTEQGDSAMYLCASSLVVGGVIPSQETQYFGPGTRLLVL.

This clonotype was observed at least ten times. The V gene is TRBV5-6, the J gene TRBJ2-7, with D possibly TRBD1 on 6 matching bases. This CDR3 is 15 amino acids long. Trimming left V 0 bases short and J 3 bases short, with 13 bases between. From germline, CDR1 is SGHDT and CDR2 YYEEEE. CDR3: CASSLGPPGDYEQYF. The CDR3 DNA follows: TGTGCCAGCAGCTTGGGCCCGCCAGGGGACTACGAGCAGTACTTC. Combining the CDR3 with reference TRBV5-6 and TRBJ2-7 gives the whole variable domain DAGVTQSPTHLIKTRGQQVTLRCSPKSGHDTVSWYQQALGQGPQFIFQYYEEEERQRGNFPDRFSGHQFPNYSSELNVNALLLGDSALYLCASSLGPPGDYEQYFGPGTRLTVT.

Ten or more counts support this clonotype. The V and J genes are TRBV6-5 and TRBJ1-1; TRBD1 matches at 9 bases. The V and J ends lost 2 bases and 4 bases, in that order; junction bases with no gene match: 2. This CDR3 spans 14 amino acids. Germline loops: CDR1 MNHEY, CDR2 SVGAGI. CDR3: CASSYDRGSTEAFF. CDR3 coding DNA: TGTGCCAGCAGTTACGACAGGGGGAGCACTGAAGCTTTCTTT.

The chain employs TRBV2 and TRBJ2-5; maybe TRBD2 (5 bases). CDR1 and CDR2 from the germline V gene are SNHLY and FYNNEI. The V end lost 7 bases, the J end lost 5 bases, and 17 bases lay between the germline ends. This CDR3 region has 14 residues. The CDR3 DNA reads as TGTGCCAGCATAGAAAGAGGGCTAAAGGAGACCCAGTACTTC. It translates to CASIERGLKETQYF.

The chain joins TRBV24-1 to TRBJ2-1; TRBD2 agrees at 13 bases. Germline V gene lookup returns CDR1 KGHDR and CDR2 SFDVKD. The V and J ends lost 6 bases and 10 bases, in that order; junction bases with no gene match: 11. This CDR3 has 16 amino acids. This CDR3 is CATSYLTSGRVGEQFF. CDR3 sequence (DNA): TGTGCCACCAGTTATCTTACTAGCGGGAGGGTGGGCGAGCAGTTCTTC.

This clonotype was picked up many times. V and J are TRBV18 and TRBJ1-2, with D unclear. V dropped 1 base and J dropped 4 bases, with 10 bases sitting between them. The CDR3 loop spans 14 amino acids. Germline CDR1 and CDR2: KGHSH and LQKENI. CDR3 in DNA: TGTGCCAGCTCACCACGGGGTTTGAGCTATGGCTACACCTTC. Translating it yields CASSPRGLSYGYTF.

The V call is TRBV6-2 or TRBV6-3, the J call TRBJ2-4, with D unclear. V lost 0 bases and J 11 bases, leaving 14 bases between the germline ends. This CDR3 spans 14 amino acids. Germline V gives CDR1 MNHEY, CDR2 SVGEGT. The chain's CDR3 is CASSYSTVPGVQYF. DNA for the CDR3: TGTGCCAGCAGTTACTCCACCGTCCCTGGAGTTCAGTACTTC.

V is TRBV18 and J is TRBJ2-3; 9 nucleotides agree with TRBD2. Looked up from germline, CDR1 is KGHSH and CDR2 is LQKENI. The J segment lost 0 bases and the V segment lost 3 bases, leaving 4 bases of the junction unmatched. The CDR3 covers 16 residues. The CDR3 DNA reads TGTGCCAGCTCACCTTCTAGCGGGACTAGCACAGATACGCAGTATTTT. Translating it yields CASSPSSGTSTDTQYF.

Ten or more counts support this clonotype. CDR3 in DNA: TGCAGTGCTAGGTGGGACAGGGGGCTGGATAATTCACCCCTCCACTTT. Residues: CSARWDRGLDNSPLHF. This chain joins TRBV20-1 and TRBJ1-6; 12 nucleotides line up with TRBD1. The germline CDR1 and CDR2 sequences are DFQATT and SNEGSKA (reference sequence). The CDR3 loop spans 16 amino acids. V was pared by 3 bases and J by 5 bases, with 5 bases of the junction left unmatched.